The 12 T cell receptor beta chains presented below share a single source sample, sequenced in a study of control samples from healthy donors and cancer patients. Repertoires were generated with immunoSEQ multiplex PCR, while TCRdb's copy carries only in-frame clones and drops some. The sample carries some 130,000 clones, around nine tenths recorded once. Sequencing used blood. The receptors derive from a man in his forties in good health.

The gene calls are TRBV9 and TRBJ1-2; D call uncertain. There are 13 residues in the CDR3. Germline V lookup: CDR1 SGDLS, CDR2 YYNGEE. With 3 bases removed from V and 5 bases from J, the gap between germline ends came to 11 bases. The DNA of the CDR3 is TGTGCCAGCAGCGCTGAACTAGGGTATGGCTACACCTTC. Residues: CASSAELGYGYTF.

J is TRBJ2-5 and V is TRBV27, with D possibly being TRBD1 or TRBD2 (5 bases each). With 10 bases removed from V and 5 bases from J, the gap between germline ends came to 17 bases. Germline loops: CDR1 MNHEY, CDR2 SMNVEV (reference sequence). The CDR3 has 13 amino acids. CDR3: CATSVGATETQYF. In DNA, the CDR3 is TGTGCCACTTCGGTCGGGGCGACGGAGACCCAGTACTTC.

V gene TRBV2 combines with J gene TRBJ1-2, with D perhaps TRBD1 (6 bases). CDR1 SNHLY and CDR2 FYNNEI come from the germline V gene. The CDR3 spans 14 residues. Trimming left V 5 bases short and J 8 bases short, with 18 bases between. In nucleotides, the CDR3 is TGTGCCAGCAGTAAATTGACAGGCGGGGAAGGCTACACCTTC. Translating it yields CASSKLTGGEGYTF.

The chain is built from TRBV9 and TRBJ1-1; D remains unclear. Trimming removed 4 bases from V and 0 bases from J, with 10 bases in between. There are 14 residues in the CDR3. Germline CDR1 reads SGDLS; CDR2 reads YYNGEE. This CDR3 is CASSFDGLNTEAFF. DNA for the CDR3: TGTGCCAGCAGCTTCGACGGATTGAACACTGAAGCTTTCTTT.

V and J are TRBV9 and TRBJ1-1, with D unresolved. Germline CDR1 reads SGDLS; CDR2 reads YYNGEE. The CDR3 contains 14 residues. Trimming removed 4 bases from V and 0 bases from J, with 10 bases in between. In DNA form, the CDR3 reads TGTGCCAGCAGCCCCCGCGGGATGAACACTGAAGCTTTCTTT. This translates into CASSPRGMNTEAFF.

This chain joins TRBV2 and TRBJ2-7, with D unresolved. Germline CDR1 and CDR2: SNHLY and FYNNEI. V shed 2 bases and J shed 6 bases, with 17 bases lying between them. The CDR3 has 15 residues. The CDR3 DNA reads as TGTGCCAGCAGTGAACAGGCATCTCCGGTCGGCGAGCAGTACTTC. This codes for CASSEQASPVGEQYF.

This rearrangement joins TRBV10-1 to TRBJ2-3; the D is unclear. Germline CDR1 and CDR2: WNHNN and SYGVQD (reference sequence). Trimming cost V 3 bases and J 0 bases, with 4 bases left between them. The CDR3 is 13 amino acids. The CDR3 region has the DNA TGCGCCAGCAGTGATCCCAGCACAGATACGCAGTATTTT. Its translation is CASSDPSTDTQYF.

This clone was observed a single time. V and J are TRBV5-1 and TRBJ2-5; D tentatively fits TRBD1 or TRBD2 (5 bases each). V was pared by 4 bases and J by 2 bases, with 15 bases between. The germline V gene encodes CDR1 SGHRS and CDR2 YFSETQ. There are 15 residues in the CDR3. CDR3 in amino acids: CASSPSPGTQETQYF. CDR3 DNA sequence: TGCGCCAGCAGCCCGAGCCCAGGGACGCAAGAGACCCAGTACTTC.

The chain couples TRBV28 to TRBJ1-1; no firm D call. The CDR3 totals 14 residues. CDR1 MDHEN and CDR2 SYDVKM come from the germline V gene. V dropped 2 bases and J dropped 0 bases, with 7 bases sitting between them. CDR3 DNA: TGTGCCAGCAGTTTAAGGGTCATGAACACTGAAGCTTTCTTT. It codes for CASSLRVMNTEAFF.

V usage is TRBV10-3 and J usage is TRBJ1-5, with TRBD1 as a possible D gene (5 bases). The germline V and J ends were trimmed by 4 bases and 0 bases, with 13 bases remaining between them. The germline gives CDR1 ENHRY, CDR2 SYGVKD. CDR3 size: 16 residues. This chain's CDR3 is CAISGMRGNSNQPQHF. The DNA of the CDR3 is TGTGCCATCAGTGGGATGCGGGGCAATAGCAATCAGCCCCAGCATTTT.

This clone appeared a few times. The gene calls are TRBV7-6 and TRBJ2-7; D gene uncertain. Trimming stripped 4 bases from V and 6 bases from J, with 13 bases between. The CDR3 spans 13 residues. Germline assignment: CDR1 SGHVS and CDR2 FNYEAQ. Here the CDR3 reads CASSSADWGEQYF. The DNA of the CDR3 is TGTGCCAGCAGCTCGGCAGATTGGGGCGAGCAGTACTTC.

V is TRBV7-6 and J is TRBJ2-7, with 7 bases that match TRBD1. Per the germline V gene, CDR1 is SGHVS and CDR2 is FNYEAQ. V lost 1 base and J lost 0; bases outside the gene matches: 3. The CDR3 totals 15 residues. Written as DNA, the CDR3 is TGTGCCAGCAGCTTAGAGGACAGGAGCTCCTACGAGCAGTACTTC. As protein: CASSLEDRSSYEQYF.